The subject of this entry is one T cell receptor (beta chain). This clone was found many times. Its antigen remains unidentified. Nothing much larger sits one base from this clone, and base qualities are not available. The sample belongs to a study of beta chain features in type 1 diabetes (dated by TCRdb to 2017 to 2018). Context from the whole study: No differences in mean age, gender distribution, total cell number or subset yield were found between patients and healthy donors. Regulatory and stem cell-like memory subsets were obtained from only 8 patients and roughly 8 healthy donors, while naive and central memory subsets were obtained from all 30 or so donors. The study compared the TCRB repertoires of sorted circulating CD4+ T cell subsets in recently diagnosed type 1 diabetes patients with those in matched healthy donors. A total of roughly 98,000,000 sorted cells were examined across all samples, and RNA yield correlated strongly with the number of cells per subset. Findings and caveats that apply to the study as a whole: Because cDNA was sequenced instead of genomic DNA, activated cells with high expression could be over-represented, although the groups did not differ in activation or CD3 levels. Shorter templates might be favored by PCR, yet because patient and control samples were amplified and corrected together, any such skew would affect both groups equally. HLA sub-analyses involved small numbers of individuals, so any influence of HLA type on TCRB rearrangement remained unresolved. The naive, central memory and regulatory TCRB repertoires appeared to resemble one another more closely among patients than among healthy donors. A moderate but significant shortening of TCRB CDR3 length was observed in type 1 diabetes patients in all four CD4+ subsets. At VDJ recombination sites, patients with type 1 diabetes made fewer insertions and deleted more nucleotides, a pattern implying thymic rearrangement abnormalities.

CDR1 and CDR2, looked up from the germline V gene (reference sequence), are SEHNR and FQNEAQ. Between the V and J ends, shortened by 2 bases and 3 bases respectively, the junction contains 8 bases. Including the terminal cysteine and phenylalanine, the CDR3 comprises 14 residues. Of all the DNA, just the CDR3 is kept, 42 bases in frame from base 1. Each donor gave one peripheral blood draw, averaging roughly 0.11 L, which was collected into heparinised tubes. Naive, central memory, regulatory and stem cell-like memory CD4+ T cells were sorted on a BD FACSAria II using a panel including CD45RO, CCR7, CD25, CD127, CD95 and CD27. All sorted populations exceeded 98% purity. PBMCs were separated immediately by Lymphoprep density gradient centrifugation and were stained directly, without being cultured. Samples were stained and sorted in pairs, with one healthy donor and one patient per experiment, so that batch effects were minimized.

All of the isolated RNA was reverse transcribed with the High Capacity cDNA Reverse Transcription Kit, so expressed TCRB transcripts were sequenced. Deep immunoSEQ sequencing was performed on naive, central memory and regulatory T cell samples, with an average of around 3.4 million total reads per sample. Sorted cells were lysed in RLT buffer, and RNA was extracted using DNase-treated RNeasy Micro or Mini kits according to cell number. To prevent cross-contamination, every cell subset was processed on its own, while patient and healthy donor samples were processed together. Using the immunoSEQ multiplex PCR, TCRB sequences were amplified from cDNA into 87-bp fragments spanning the CDR3 region. Sequencing of the amplicons was performed on the Illumina HiSeq platform. Concerning the study's data processing: Synthetic template baselines were used to correct PCR bias computationally, reads within Hamming distance 2 were collapsed, and singletons that could not be merged were discarded. Reads were aligned against IMGT to assign V, D and J genes, CDR3 length and insertions or deletions at six rearrangement sites. Within each subset, clonotype counts were normalized to sorted cell number, and only after that were true diversity and Gini coefficients computed with the tcR R package. The overlap coefficient, calculated on TCRB nucleotide sequences, was used to measure repertoire sharing. TCRdb limited this immuneACCESS table to in-frame rearrangements with V and J called. A share of clones is missing; checked studies link under half to unresolved V genes, and the rest is unexplained. V and J calls and clone size are as listed in that table; D and trimming were resolved from the DNA. The sample records about 370,000 clones, over 8.5% of which are singletons. The ten largest clones represent 0.45% to 0.65% of the sample.

The sequence derives from a man in his thirties or forties with type 1 diabetes. This chain is built from TRBV7-9 and TRBJ1-5, and perhaps TRBD1 as D gene, on 5 matching bases. The sequenced sample consisted of central memory CD4+ T cells from blood. The bases are TGTGCCAGCAGCTTAACCGGGGCCAATCAGCCCCAGCATTTT. Translated, it gives CASSLTGANQPQHF.